The rows below give T cell receptor beta chains drawn from one sample of a study of metastatic and nonmetastatic thyroid tumors. TCRdb re-called the PCR reads through MiXCR. The table records about 38,000 clones, roughly 28% of them present only once. Sequences were obtained from blood. The receptors here all came from a male donor with papillary thyroid cancer or a benign thyroid nodule (not recorded which). Some clones in this sample may be carry-over from other donors' samples. The CDR3 runs from the conserved cysteine through the conserved F or W. Fields, in order: V gene, clone size, D gene, J gene, CDR3 protein, CDR3 DNA. The D gene is left open where the match is weak. Only part of the rows carry a size: once, few, many, or a class if the clone is expanded.

v_gene: TRBV4-2; abundance: NA; d_gene: TRBD2; j_gene: TRBJ2-7; CDR3aa: CASSQTSGQVYEQYF; CDR3nt: TGTGCCAGCAGCCAAACTAGCGGGCAAGTCTACGAGCAGTACTTC
v_gene: TRBV3-1; abundance: NA; d_gene: TRBD1; j_gene: TRBJ1-1; CDR3aa: CASSTNAGTGAFF; CDR3nt: TGTGCCAGCAGCACCAACGCCGGGACAGGAGCTTTCTTT
v_gene: TRBV6-1; abundance: NA; d_gene: NA; j_gene: TRBJ2-1; CDR3aa: CASSFDETYNEQFF; CDR3nt: TGTGCCAGCAGTTTCGATGAAACCTACAATGAGCAGTTCTTC
v_gene: TRBV11-3; abundance: NA; d_gene: TRBD1; j_gene: TRBJ1-3; CDR3aa: CASSLYSGGNTIYF; CDR3nt: TGTGCCAGCAGCTTATATTCAGGGGGGAACACCATATATTTT
v_gene: TRBV20-1; abundance: NA; d_gene: TRBD2; j_gene: TRBJ2-7; CDR3aa: CSARGLAGPSSYEQYF; CDR3nt: TGCAGTGCGCGGGGACTAGCGGGGCCGAGCTCCTACGAGCAGTACTTC
v_gene: TRBV6-1; abundance: few; d_gene: NA; j_gene: TRBJ1-3; CDR3aa: CASSDEGTGNTIYF; CDR3nt: TGTGCCAGCAGTGACGAAGGGACAGGAAACACCATATATTTT
v_gene: TRBV20-1; abundance: many; d_gene: NA; j_gene: TRBJ2-5; CDR3aa: CSAREVWASEGSETQYF; CDR3nt: TGCAGTGCTAGGGAGGTATGGGCTAGCGAGGGATCAGAGACCCAGTACTTC
v_gene: TRBV6-4; abundance: NA; d_gene: TRBD1; j_gene: TRBJ2-3; CDR3aa: CASSVGQDTDTQYF; CDR3nt: TGTGCCAGCAGTGTGGGACAGGACACAGATACGCAGTATTTT
v_gene: TRBV7-9; abundance: few; d_gene: NA; j_gene: TRBJ2-7; CDR3aa: CASSQSHEQYF; CDR3nt: TGTGCCAGCAGCCAATCCCACGAGCAGTACTTC
v_gene: TRBV20-1; abundance: NA; d_gene: TRBD2; j_gene: TRBJ2-1; CDR3aa: CSAPAAAGGTYNEQFF; CDR3nt: TGCAGTGCTCCTGCGGCAGCGGGAGGTACCTACAATGAGCAGTTCTTC
v_gene: TRBV2; abundance: few; d_gene: NA; j_gene: TRBJ1-5; CDR3aa: CASSRANNQPQHF; CDR3nt: TGTGCCAGCAGTCGCGCCAACAATCAGCCCCAGCATTTT
v_gene: TRBV5-1; abundance: NA; d_gene: NA; j_gene: TRBJ2-3; CDR3aa: CASTPGLEGTDTQYF; CDR3nt: TGCGCCAGCACACCTGGACTGGAAGGCACAGATACGCAGTATTTT
v_gene: TRBV20-1; abundance: NA; d_gene: TRBD1; j_gene: TRBJ2-7; CDR3aa: CSARNRDRDVYEQYF; CDR3nt: TGCAGTGCTAGAAACCGGGACAGGGATGTCTACGAGCAGTACTTC
v_gene: TRBV7-2; abundance: many; d_gene: TRBD1; j_gene: TRBJ2-3; CDR3aa: CASSLGQGADTQYF; CDR3nt: TGTGCCAGCAGCTTGGGACAGGGAGCAGATACGCAGTATTTT
v_gene: TRBV6-1; abundance: few; d_gene: NA; j_gene: TRBJ1-1; CDR3aa: CASIPTGLNTEAFF; CDR3nt: TGTGCCAGCATCCCCACAGGGCTAAACACTGAAGCTTTCTTT
v_gene: TRBV20-1; abundance: medium-sized; d_gene: TRBD2; j_gene: TRBJ2-1; CDR3aa: CSASARKRSGRASYNEQFF; CDR3nt: TGCAGTGCTAGCGCAAGAAAAAGGAGCGGGAGAGCCTCCTACAATGAGCAGTTCTTC
v_gene: TRBV2; abundance: NA; d_gene: NA; j_gene: TRBJ2-7; CDR3aa: CASTAQQGRGSYEQYF; CDR3nt: TGTGCCAGCACCGCCCAACAGGGACGTGGGTCCTACGAGCAGTACTTC
v_gene: TRBV6-2/TRBV6-3; abundance: NA; d_gene: NA; j_gene: TRBJ1-1; CDR3aa: CASSFPVRLEAFF; CDR3nt: TGTGCCAGCAGTTTCCCGGTCAGGCTTGAAGCTTTCTTT
v_gene: TRBV30; abundance: many; d_gene: NA; j_gene: TRBJ1-3; CDR3aa: CAWSRLFSGNTIYF; CDR3nt: TGTGCCTGGAGCAGGTTATTCTCTGGAAACACCATATATTTT
v_gene: TRBV27; abundance: NA; d_gene: NA; j_gene: TRBJ2-1; CDR3aa: CASTRPHYVNEQFF; CDR3nt: TGTGCCAGCACCCGCCCCCACTACGTGAATGAGCAGTTCTTC
v_gene: TRBV28; abundance: once; d_gene: NA; j_gene: TRBJ2-5; CDR3aa: CASSFVGFETQYF; CDR3nt: TGTGCCAGCAGTTTCGTAGGCTTTGAGACCCAGTACTTC
v_gene: TRBV24-1; abundance: NA; d_gene: NA; j_gene: TRBJ1-5; CDR3aa: CATSESTGYQPQHF; CDR3nt: TGTGCCACCAGTGAATCGACCGGATATCAGCCCCAGCATTTT
v_gene: TRBV5-1; abundance: once; d_gene: TRBD2; j_gene: TRBJ2-1; CDR3aa: CASSSNSGRALDNEQFF; CDR3nt: TGCGCCAGCAGCTCAAATAGCGGGAGGGCCTTAGACAATGAGCAGTTCTTC
v_gene: TRBV6-4; abundance: few; d_gene: NA; j_gene: TRBJ1-6; CDR3aa: CASSRGPGRRSVESPLHF; CDR3nt: TGTGCCAGCAGCCGTGGGCCGGGACGGCGGTCGGTGGAGTCACCCCTCCACTTT
v_gene: TRBV7-9; abundance: NA; d_gene: NA; j_gene: TRBJ1-5; CDR3aa: CASSLVGARQPQHF; CDR3nt: TGTGCCAGCAGCTTGGTCGGGGCGCGTCAGCCCCAGCATTTT
v_gene: TRBV29-1; abundance: NA; d_gene: TRBD2; j_gene: TRBJ2-7; CDR3aa: CSAEGLAGNYHDQYF; CDR3nt: TGCAGCGCTGAGGGACTAGCGGGCAACTACCACGATCAGTACTTC
v_gene: TRBV5-1; abundance: NA; d_gene: NA; j_gene: TRBJ1-1; CDR3aa: CASSLVVMNTEAFF; CDR3nt: TGCGCCAGCAGCTTGGTGGTGATGAACACTGAAGCTTTCTTT
v_gene: TRBV20-1; abundance: NA; d_gene: NA; j_gene: TRBJ1-1; CDR3aa: CSARHRVATEAFF; CDR3nt: TGCAGTGCTAGACACAGGGTTGCCACTGAAGCTTTCTTT
v_gene: TRBV15; abundance: NA; d_gene: TRBD2; j_gene: TRBJ2-7; CDR3aa: CATSSAGLASGERYF; CDR3nt: TGTGCCACCAGCAGCGCCGGACTAGCGAGTGGGGAGCGGTACTTC
v_gene: TRBV7-9; abundance: NA; d_gene: NA; j_gene: TRBJ1-2; CDR3aa: CASSLAGPRDGYTF; CDR3nt: TGTGCCAGCAGCTTAGCTGGACCTAGGGATGGCTACACCTTC
v_gene: TRBV27; abundance: NA; d_gene: NA; j_gene: TRBJ2-7; CDR3aa: CASKRSGSDEQYF; CDR3nt: TGTGCCAGCAAAAGATCGGGGAGCGACGAGCAGTACTTC
v_gene: TRBV6-1; abundance: few; d_gene: TRBD1; j_gene: TRBJ2-3; CDR3aa: CATSRGDREDTQYF; CDR3nt: TGTGCCACCTCCCGGGGTGACAGGGAAGATACGCAGTATTTT
v_gene: TRBV13; abundance: NA; d_gene: NA; j_gene: TRBJ2-7; CDR3aa: CASSSRESYEQYF; CDR3nt: TGTGCCAGCAGCTCCCGGGAGTCCTACGAGCAGTACTTC
v_gene: TRBV4-1; abundance: many; d_gene: NA; j_gene: TRBJ2-7; CDR3aa: CASSQLLVSYEQYF; CDR3nt: TGCGCCAGCAGCCAACTACTAGTCTCCTACGAGCAGTACTTC
v_gene: TRBV20-1; abundance: NA; d_gene: TRBD2; j_gene: TRBJ2-2; CDR3aa: CSARKGGLAGGPNTGELFF; CDR3nt: TGCAGTGCTAGAAAAGGTGGGCTAGCGGGAGGGCCGAACACCGGGGAGCTGTTTTTT
v_gene: TRBV5-5; abundance: NA; d_gene: NA; j_gene: TRBJ1-3; CDR3aa: CASSLWDYSGNTIYF; CDR3nt: TGTGCCAGCAGCTTGTGGGATTACTCTGGAAACACCATATATTTT
v_gene: TRBV20-1; abundance: NA; d_gene: NA; j_gene: TRBJ2-7; CDR3aa: CSAREGEGTYEQYF; CDR3nt: TGCAGTGCTAGAGAGGGGGAAGGAACCTACGAGCAGTACTTC
v_gene: TRBV20-1; abundance: NA; d_gene: NA; j_gene: TRBJ1-5; CDR3aa: CSARGDGVIQPQHF; CDR3nt: TGCAGTGCTAGAGGGGACGGGGTCATTCAGCCCCAGCATTTT
v_gene: TRBV10-2; abundance: NA; d_gene: NA; j_gene: TRBJ2-2; CDR3aa: CASSVQGGNTGELFF; CDR3nt: TGCGCCAGCAGTGTCCAGGGTGGCAACACCGGGGAGCTGTTTTTT
v_gene: TRBV6-5; abundance: medium-sized; d_gene: NA; j_gene: TRBJ1-6; CDR3aa: CASSYIGRPTSPLHF; CDR3nt: TGTGCCAGCAGTTACATAGGGCGTCCGACGTCACCCCTCCACTTT
v_gene: TRBV27; abundance: few; d_gene: NA; j_gene: TRBJ2-7; CDR3aa: CASILTTDEQYF; CDR3nt: TGTGCCAGCATTTTAACGACAGACGAGCAGTACTTC
v_gene: TRBV5-1; abundance: NA; d_gene: NA; j_gene: TRBJ2-6; CDR3aa: CASSYSGVQSFSGANVLTF; CDR3nt: TGCGCCAGCAGCTATTCAGGAGTGCAGTCTTTCTCTGGGGCCAACGTCCTGACTTTC
v_gene: TRBV20-1; abundance: few; d_gene: NA; j_gene: TRBJ1-5; CDR3aa: CSARASLGGNQPQHF; CDR3nt: TGCAGTGCTAGAGCCAGCCTCGGGGGTAATCAGCCCCAGCATTTT
v_gene: TRBV27; abundance: NA; d_gene: NA; j_gene: TRBJ2-5; CDR3aa: CASSSPRQETQYF; CDR3nt: TGTGCCAGCAGTTCCCCCCGTCAAGAGACCCAGTACTTC
v_gene: TRBV4-1; abundance: NA; d_gene: NA; j_gene: TRBJ1-2; CDR3aa: CASSQDDQGTSYGYTF; CDR3nt: TGCGCCAGCAGCCAAGATGATCAGGGGACGAGCTATGGCTACACCTTC
v_gene: TRBV9; abundance: NA; d_gene: NA; j_gene: TRBJ2-3; CDR3aa: CASSATPWGDTQYF; CDR3nt: TGTGCCAGCAGCGCAACCCCGTGGGGGGATACGCAGTATTTT
v_gene: TRBV6-1; abundance: NA; d_gene: NA; j_gene: TRBJ2-7; CDR3aa: CASSPSFGPREQYF; CDR3nt: TGTGCCAGCAGTCCCTCTTTTGGTCCGCGCGAGCAGTACTTC
v_gene: TRBV11-1; abundance: NA; d_gene: NA; j_gene: TRBJ2-7; CDR3aa: CASSLSGSYEQYF; CDR3nt: TGTGCCAGCAGCCTCAGCGGCTCCTACGAGCAGTACTTC
v_gene: TRBV2; abundance: NA; d_gene: TRBD1; j_gene: TRBJ1-6; CDR3aa: CASRWGTVRGSPLHF; CDR3nt: TGTGCCAGCAGGTGGGGGACAGTCCGGGGTTCACCCCTCCACTTT
v_gene: TRBV20-1; abundance: NA; d_gene: NA; j_gene: TRBJ2-1; CDR3aa: CSAIGGIEQFF; CDR3nt: TGCAGTGCTATAGGTGGGATTGAGCAGTTCTTC
v_gene: TRBV12-3/TRBV12-4; abundance: many; d_gene: NA; j_gene: TRBJ2-3; CDR3aa: CASSLFEDTQYF; CDR3nt: TGTGCCAGCAGTTTATTTGAGGATACGCAGTATTTT
v_gene: TRBV10-3; abundance: NA; d_gene: NA; j_gene: TRBJ2-7; CDR3aa: CAISEPLIDEQYF; CDR3nt: TGTGCCATCAGTGAGCCCCTCATAGACGAGCAGTACTTC
v_gene: TRBV6-1; abundance: many; d_gene: TRBD2; j_gene: TRBJ2-5; CDR3aa: CASSVTVQAGGLETQYF; CDR3nt: TGTGCCAGCAGCGTAACCGTGCAAGCGGGAGGGCTGGAGACCCAGTACTTC
v_gene: TRBV19; abundance: NA; d_gene: NA; j_gene: TRBJ1-1; CDR3aa: CASRIGLGGEAFF; CDR3nt: TGTGCCAGTAGAATCGGACTTGGGGGTGAAGCTTTCTTT